Sequencing of this TCR beta chain was carried out in a study of T cell changes during pregnancy in multiple sclerosis. Repertoires were generated with immunoSEQ multiplex PCR, while TCRdb's copy carries only in-frame clones and drops some. The profile shows over 100,000 clones, around 90% of them singletons. The CDR3 totals 16 residues. Per germline, CDR1 SGHNT and CDR2 YYREEE (reference sequence). The junction had 6 bases not matched to a gene; V was cut back by 5 bases and J by 1 base. The sequences come from peripheral blood, collected in the third trimester of pregnancy. This clonotype was obtained from a female donor with multiple sclerosis, enrolled in a pregnancy study. The chain is built from TRBV5-4 and TRBJ2-2; 9 positions agree with TRBD2. The CDR3 sequence is CASSTKTSGNTGELFF. The CDR3 nucleotides read TGTGCCAGCAGTACGAAGACTAGCGGGAACACCGGGGAGCTGTTTTTT.